This entry lists 3 T cell receptor beta chains sequenced from one sample in a study of cytomegalovirus exposure and HLA in healthy donors. The PCR made use of 60 Vbeta and 13 Jbeta primers. Some clones are missing from TCRdb's copy, which holds only in-frame ones; the method was immunoSEQ multiplex PCR. The table records about 120,000 clones, about 76% of them present only once. The sequencing sample was made of PBMCs. The source of these receptors is a man between 60 and 75 years old in good health and CMV-seropositive.

The chain joins TRBV11-3 to TRBJ2-2; 10 bases match TRBD1. CDR3 length equals 16 residues. Trimming removed 5 bases from V and 4 bases from J; junction bases left unmatched: 7. Germline CDR1 SGHNT, CDR2 YENEEA. This chain's CDR3 is CASSTRTGGSTGELFF. As DNA, the CDR3 is TGTGCCAGCAGCACCCGGACAGGGGGGTCCACCGGGGAGCTGTTTTTT.

This clone was seen a few times. The rearrangement joins TRBV2 to TRBJ2-7; perhaps TRBD1 as D (5 bases). Germline V gives CDR1 SNHLY, CDR2 FYNNEI. The CDR3 sequence is 13 residues long. V was shortened by 9 bases and J by 5 bases, with 17 bases between the two germline ends. The chain's CDR3 is CASRPPGFNEQYF. CDR3 DNA sequence: TGTGCCAGTAGGCCCCCAGGGTTCAACGAGCAGTACTTC.

The chain carries TRBV18 and TRBJ2-5; maybe TRBD2 (6 bases). Between the trimmed V and J ends, which lost 3 bases and 5 bases, there was a span of 16 bases. The CDR3 runs to 15 residues. The germline gives CDR1 KGHSH, CDR2 LQKENI. In nucleotides, the CDR3 is TGTGCCAGCTCACCGAGCGTCGGGACTGGGGAGACCCAGTACTTC. Amino acid sequence: CASSPSVGTGETQYF.